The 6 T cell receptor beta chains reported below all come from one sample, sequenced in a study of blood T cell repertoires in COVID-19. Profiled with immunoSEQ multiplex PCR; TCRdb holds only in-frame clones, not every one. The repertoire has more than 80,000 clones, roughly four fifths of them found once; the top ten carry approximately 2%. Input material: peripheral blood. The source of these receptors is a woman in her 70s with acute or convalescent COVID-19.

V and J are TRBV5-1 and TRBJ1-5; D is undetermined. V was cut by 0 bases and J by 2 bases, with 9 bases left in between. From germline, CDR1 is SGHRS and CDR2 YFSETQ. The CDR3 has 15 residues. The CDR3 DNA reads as TGCGCCAGCAGCTTGGATGCCTCAGGCAATCAGCCCCAGCATTTT. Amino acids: CASSLDASGNQPQHF.

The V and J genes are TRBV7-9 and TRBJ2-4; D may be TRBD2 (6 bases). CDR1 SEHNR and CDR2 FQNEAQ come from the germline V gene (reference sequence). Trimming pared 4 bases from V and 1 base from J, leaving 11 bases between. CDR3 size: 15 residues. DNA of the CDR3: TGTGCCAGCAGCTGGGGAGGAATCGCCAAAAACATTCAGTACTTC. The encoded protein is CASSWGGIAKNIQYF.

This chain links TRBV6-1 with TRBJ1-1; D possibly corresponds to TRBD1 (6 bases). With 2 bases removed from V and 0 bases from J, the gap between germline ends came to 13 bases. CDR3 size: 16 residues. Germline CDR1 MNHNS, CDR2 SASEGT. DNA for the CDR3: TGTGCCAGCAGTGAATTTCCGGGACAACTGAACACTGAAGCTTTCTTT. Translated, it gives CASSEFPGQLNTEAFF.

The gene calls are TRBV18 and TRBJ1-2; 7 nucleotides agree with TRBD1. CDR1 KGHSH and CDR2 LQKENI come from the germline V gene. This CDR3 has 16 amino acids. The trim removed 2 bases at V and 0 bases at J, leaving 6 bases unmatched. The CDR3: CASSPTGDLANYGYTF. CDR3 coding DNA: TGTGCCAGCTCACCAACAGGGGACCTAGCTAACTATGGCTACACCTTC.

CDR3 nucleotides: TGTGCTTTGGGTCGGGGTTTTTATGGCTACACCTTC. Its protein product is CALGRGFYGYTF. The chain is built from TRBV30 and TRBJ1-2; D remains unclear. This CDR3 spans 12 amino acids. Looked up from germline, CDR1 is GTSNPN and CDR2 is SVGIG (reference sequence).

CDR3: CASSLWGDTNTEAFF. The DNA for the CDR3 is TGTGCCAGCAGTTTATGGGGGGACACCAACACTGAAGCTTTCTTT. V usage is TRBV28 and J usage is TRBJ1-1, with a tentative D call TRBD1 (6 bases). Germline V CDR1 and CDR2: MDHEN, SYDVKM. The CDR3 sequence is 15 residues long. V gave up 0 bases and J gave up 2 bases, with 10 bases separating them.